The 2 T cell receptor beta chains below come from one sample, sequenced in a study of Ad26.COV2.S vaccination and SARS-CoV-2 variants. Treatment indicated: around 19 received Ad26.COV2.S at low or high dose, single or two shots; several received placebo; per-sample allocation not given. Sampling happened 63 days after the first vaccine or placebo injection. Method: immunoSEQ multiplex PCR; TCRdb's copy keeps in-frame clones and lacks some. This sample has 400,000 to 450,000 clones, with about nine tenths found just once. Sample: peripheral blood, taken in a trial of Ad26.COV2.S vaccine versus placebo. The origin of the receptors is a person between 18 and 60 years old who received the Ad26.COV2.S COVID-19 vaccine or a placebo.

The CDR3 DNA is TGTGCCAGCAACGAAGGGGTGAGCTCCTACAATGAGCAGTTCTTC. Translated: CASNEGVSSYNEQFF. This chain joins TRBV28 and TRBJ2-1; maybe TRBD1 (5 bases). V gave up 7 bases and J gave up 0 bases, with 13 bases separating them. The germline gives CDR1 MDHEN, CDR2 SYDVKM. CDR3 size: 15 residues.

For this clone: In the same sample, other DNA sequences code for this CDR3. The chain carries TRBV27 and TRBJ2-7; D gene ambiguous. The CDR3 loop spans 11 amino acids. V gave up 2 bases and J gave up 3 bases, with 2 bases separating them. CDR1 is MNHEY, CDR2 SMNVEV, per germline (reference sequence). This CDR3 is CASSLNYEQYF. For the CDR3, the DNA is TGTGCCAGCAGTTTAAACTACGAGCAGTACTTC.